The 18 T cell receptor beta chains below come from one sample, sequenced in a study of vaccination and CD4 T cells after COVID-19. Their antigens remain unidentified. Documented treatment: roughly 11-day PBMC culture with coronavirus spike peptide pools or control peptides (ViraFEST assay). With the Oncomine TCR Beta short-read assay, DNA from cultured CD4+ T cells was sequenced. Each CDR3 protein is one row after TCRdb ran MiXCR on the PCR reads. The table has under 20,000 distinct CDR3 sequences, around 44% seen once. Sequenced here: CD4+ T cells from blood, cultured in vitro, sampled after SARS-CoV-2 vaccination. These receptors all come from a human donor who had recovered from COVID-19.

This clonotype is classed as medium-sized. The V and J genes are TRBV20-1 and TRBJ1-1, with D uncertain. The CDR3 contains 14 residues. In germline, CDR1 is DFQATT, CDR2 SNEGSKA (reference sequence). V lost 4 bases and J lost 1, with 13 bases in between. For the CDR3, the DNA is TGCAGTGCTATCCCTTCCCCCAAGAACACTGAAGCTTTCTTT. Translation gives CSAIPSPKNTEAFF.

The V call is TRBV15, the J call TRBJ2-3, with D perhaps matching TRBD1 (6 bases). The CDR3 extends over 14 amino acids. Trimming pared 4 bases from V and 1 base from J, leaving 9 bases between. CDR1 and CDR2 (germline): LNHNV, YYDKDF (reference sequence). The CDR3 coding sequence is TGTGCCACCAGCACAGGGGAAGGCACAGATACGCAGTATTTT. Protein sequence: CATSTGEGTDTQYF.

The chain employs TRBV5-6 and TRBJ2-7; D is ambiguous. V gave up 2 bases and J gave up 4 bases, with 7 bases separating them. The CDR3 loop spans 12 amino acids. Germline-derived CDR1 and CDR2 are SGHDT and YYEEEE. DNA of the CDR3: TGTGCCAGCAGCTTTGGAGTTTACGAGCAGTACTTC. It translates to CASSFGVYEQYF.

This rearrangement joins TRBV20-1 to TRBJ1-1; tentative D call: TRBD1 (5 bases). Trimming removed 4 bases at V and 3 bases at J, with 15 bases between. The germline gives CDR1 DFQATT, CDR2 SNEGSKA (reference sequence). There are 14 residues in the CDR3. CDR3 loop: CSATRRGADTEAFF. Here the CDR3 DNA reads TGCAGTGCTACCCGACGCGGGGCGGACACTGAAGCTTTCTTT.

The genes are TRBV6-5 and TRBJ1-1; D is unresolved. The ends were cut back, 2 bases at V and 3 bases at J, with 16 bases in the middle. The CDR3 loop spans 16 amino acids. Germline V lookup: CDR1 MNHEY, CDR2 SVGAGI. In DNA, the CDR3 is TGTGCCAGCAGTTACAACCCGAGGATCCCTGACACTGAAGCTTTCTTT. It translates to CASSYNPRIPDTEAFF.

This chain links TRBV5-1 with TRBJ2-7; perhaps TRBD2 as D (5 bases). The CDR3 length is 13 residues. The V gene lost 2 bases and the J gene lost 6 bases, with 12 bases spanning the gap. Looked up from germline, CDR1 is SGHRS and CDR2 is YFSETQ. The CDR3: CASSFDRGGEQYF. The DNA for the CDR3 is TGCGCCAGCAGCTTTGATCGGGGTGGCGAGCAGTACTTC.

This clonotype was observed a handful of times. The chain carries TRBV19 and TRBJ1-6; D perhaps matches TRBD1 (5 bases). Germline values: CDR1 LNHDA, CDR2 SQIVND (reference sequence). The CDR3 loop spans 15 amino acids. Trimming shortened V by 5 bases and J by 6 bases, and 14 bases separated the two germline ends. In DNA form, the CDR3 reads TGTGCCAGTAGTCCAATGGCGGGACCTAATTCACCCCTCCACTTT. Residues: CASSPMAGPNSPLHF.

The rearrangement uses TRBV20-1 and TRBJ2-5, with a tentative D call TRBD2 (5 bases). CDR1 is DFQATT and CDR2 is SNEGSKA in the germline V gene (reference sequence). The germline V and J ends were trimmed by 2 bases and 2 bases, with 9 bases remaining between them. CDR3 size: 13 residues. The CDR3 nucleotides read TGCAGTGCTAGACCCCGGGAACAAGAGACCCAGTACTTC. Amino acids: CSARPREQETQYF.

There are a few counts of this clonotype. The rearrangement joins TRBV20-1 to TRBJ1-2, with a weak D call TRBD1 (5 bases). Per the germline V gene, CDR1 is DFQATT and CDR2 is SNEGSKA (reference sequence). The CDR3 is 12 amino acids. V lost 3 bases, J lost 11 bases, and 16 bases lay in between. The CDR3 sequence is CSASRPPGGYTF. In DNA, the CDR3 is TGCAGTGCTAGTCGACCGCCGGGGGGTTACACCTTC.

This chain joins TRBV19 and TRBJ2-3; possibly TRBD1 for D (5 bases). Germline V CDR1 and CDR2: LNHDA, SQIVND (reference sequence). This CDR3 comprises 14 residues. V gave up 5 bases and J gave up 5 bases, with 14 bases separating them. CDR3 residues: CASSPRPGKDTQYF. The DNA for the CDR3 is TGTGCCAGTAGTCCCCGGCCAGGGAAAGATACGCAGTATTTT.

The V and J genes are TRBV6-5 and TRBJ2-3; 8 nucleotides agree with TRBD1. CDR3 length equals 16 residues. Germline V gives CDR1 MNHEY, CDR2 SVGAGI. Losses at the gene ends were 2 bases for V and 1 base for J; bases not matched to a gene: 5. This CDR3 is CASSYPTGQGTDTQYF. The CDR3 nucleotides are TGTGCCAGCAGTTACCCGACGGGACAGGGCACAGATACGCAGTATTTT.

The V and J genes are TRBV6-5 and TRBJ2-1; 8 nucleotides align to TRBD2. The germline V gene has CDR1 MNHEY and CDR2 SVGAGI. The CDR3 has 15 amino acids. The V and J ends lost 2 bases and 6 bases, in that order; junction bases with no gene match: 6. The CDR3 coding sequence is TGTGCCAGCAGTTACCCTAGCGGGCTCCCCAATGAGCAGTTCTTC. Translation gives CASSYPSGLPNEQFF.

The DNA for the CDR3 is TGCAGTGCTAGTCCCCCGGGACTCCACTACAATGAGCAGTTCTTC. Protein product: CSASPPGLHYNEQFF. This rearrangement joins TRBV20-1 to TRBJ2-1; a weak D match, TRBD2 (6 bases). Trimming took off 3 bases at V and 3 bases at J, with 15 bases between the two ends. The CDR3 is 15 amino acids. Germline values: CDR1 DFQATT, CDR2 SNEGSKA (reference sequence).

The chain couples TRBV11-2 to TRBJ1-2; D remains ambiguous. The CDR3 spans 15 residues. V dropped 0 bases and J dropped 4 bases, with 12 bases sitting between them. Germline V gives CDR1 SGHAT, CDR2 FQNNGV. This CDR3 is CASSLDSQQTYGYTF. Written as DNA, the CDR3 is TGTGCCAGCAGCTTAGATAGCCAGCAAACCTATGGCTACACCTTC.

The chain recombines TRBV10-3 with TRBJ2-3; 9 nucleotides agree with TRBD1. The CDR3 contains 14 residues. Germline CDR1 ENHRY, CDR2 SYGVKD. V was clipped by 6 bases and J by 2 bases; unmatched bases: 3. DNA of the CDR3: TGTGCCATCAGGAGACAGGGGGTCACAGATACGCAGTATTTT. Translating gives CAIRRQGVTDTQYF.

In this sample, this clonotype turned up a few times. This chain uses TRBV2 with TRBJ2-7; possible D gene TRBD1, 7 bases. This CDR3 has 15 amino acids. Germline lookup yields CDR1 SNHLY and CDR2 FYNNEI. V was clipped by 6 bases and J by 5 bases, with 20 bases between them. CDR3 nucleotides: TGTGCCAGCAGGCCCACAGGGGACTTGGGTCACGAGCAGTACTTC. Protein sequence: CASRPTGDLGHEQYF.

CDR3 protein: CASQNRDEQYF. The DNA of the CDR3 is TGCGCCAGTCAGAACAGGGACGAGCAGTACTTC. The chain joins TRBV10-1 to TRBJ2-7; TRBD1 might be the D (6 bases). The V end was cut by 9 bases, the J end by 5 bases, with 11 bases between. Germline V gene data show CDR1 as WNHNN and CDR2 as SYGVQD (reference sequence). This CDR3 region has 11 residues.

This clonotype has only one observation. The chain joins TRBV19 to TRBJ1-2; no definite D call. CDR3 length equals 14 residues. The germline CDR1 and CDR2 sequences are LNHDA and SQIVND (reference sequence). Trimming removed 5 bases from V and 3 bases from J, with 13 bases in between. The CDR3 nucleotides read TGTGCCAGTAGTCCACGCGGCGGAGACTATGGCTACACCTTC. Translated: CASSPRGGDYGYTF.